Following are 3 T cell receptor beta chains from one sample sequenced in a study of T cells in Graves' hyperthyroidism and ophthalmopathy. RNA transcripts gave rise to amplified TCR beta CDR3 regions. In the first-round RT-PCR of the TCR CDR3, the HTBI primer set was used. From the multiplex PCR reads, TCRdb called clonotypes with MiXCR, one entry per CDR3 protein. The table includes about 480,000 distinct CDR3 sequences, roughly 25% detected once. Sequenced input: blood. These receptors all come from a woman in her 30s with Graves' ophthalmopathy.

This clonotype was found many times. The genes are TRBV12-3 or TRBV12-4 and TRBJ2-5, with D possibly being TRBD1 (7 bases). The CDR3 has 13 residues. V lost 6 bases and J 5 bases, leaving 13 bases between the germline ends. The DNA of the CDR3 is TGTGCCAGCAGAAGGACAGGAGGGGAGACCCAGTACTTC. Translation gives CASRRTGGETQYF.

This clonotype has ten or more counts. This rearrangement joins TRBV11-2 to TRBJ1-2, with D possibly TRBD1 on 5 matching bases. V was clipped by 5 bases and J by 7 bases, with 20 bases between them. In germline, CDR1 is SGHAT, CDR2 FQNNGV. This CDR3 has 15 residues. The CDR3 protein is CASSPVGGSLGGYTF. CDR3 nucleotide sequence: TGTGCCAGCAGCCCCGTCGGGGGAAGCCTAGGTGGCTACACCTTC.

This clonotype was counted at least ten times. The chain couples TRBV2 to TRBJ1-2; perhaps TRBD1 as D (6 bases). Germline V gives CDR1 SNHLY, CDR2 FYNNEI. The length of the CDR3 is 14 residues. V lost 1 base to trimming and J lost 4 bases, with 10 bases between them. The CDR3 sequence: CASSEEQGGYGYTF. As DNA, the CDR3 is TGTGCCAGCAGTGAAGAACAGGGAGGCTATGGCTACACCTTC.